The 28 T cell receptor beta chains below were found in one sample sequenced in a study of T cells after yellow fever vaccination. TCRdb redid the calling of the 5' RACE reads with MiXCR, one entry per CDR3 protein. The data show about 47,000 distinct CDR3 sequences, around 7% seen once. Sequencing used CD8+ T cells sorted from PBMCs, obtained about 2 weeks after the first yellow fever vaccination. Receptor source: a young man who received the YFV17D yellow fever vaccine.

The chain joins TRBV19 to TRBJ1-2, with D perhaps matching TRBD1 (6 bases). The length of the CDR3 is 12 residues. In germline, CDR1 is LNHDA, CDR2 SQIVND (reference sequence). V lost 7 bases to trimming and J lost 4 bases, with 10 bases between them. The DNA for the CDR3 is TGTGCCAGTAAACAGGGCGCCTATGGCTACACCTTC. Translation: CASKQGAYGYTF.

This clonotype was recorded many times. The chain recombines TRBV20-1 with TRBJ2-7; 7 positions agree with TRBD2. The CDR3 extends over 13 amino acids. The junction had 7 bases not matched to a gene; V was cut back by 5 bases and J by 3 bases. Germline V CDR1 and CDR2: DFQATT, SNEGSKA (reference sequence). CDR3 DNA: TGCAGTGCTCCCGCGGGGGTCAACTACGAGCAGTACTTC. This translates into CSAPAGVNYEQYF.

This clonotype was recorded at least ten times. This chain uses TRBV12-3 or TRBV12-4 with TRBJ2-6; no clear D. The V end lost 6 bases, the J end lost 1 base, and 10 bases lay between the germline ends. The CDR3 consists of 15 residues. The CDR3 DNA reads as TGTGCCAGCAGCCTCCAAGGGTCTGGGGCCAACGTCCTGACTTTC. Translation: CASSLQGSGANVLTF.

This clonotype was observed many times. The chain carries TRBV10-3 and TRBJ2-5; TRBD2 is a possible D gene (5 bases). The CDR3 has 13 residues. Germline lookup yields CDR1 ENHRY and CDR2 SYGVKD. V gave up 2 bases and J gave up 3 bases, with 7 bases separating them. The CDR3 reads CAISEVREETQYF. The CDR3 DNA reads as TGTGCCATCAGTGAGGTGAGGGAAGAGACCCAGTACTTC.

This clonotype was detected ten times or more. The rearrangement joins TRBV29-1 to TRBJ2-1; D possibly matches TRBD1 or TRBD2 (5 bases each). The CDR3 runs 16 residues. Germline CDR1 SQVTM, CDR2 ANQGSEA. V was clipped by 6 bases and J by 0 bases, with 18 bases between them. In DNA, the CDR3 is TGCAGCGTAGAGGGGTTTACGGAGAGCTCCTACAATGAGCAGTTCTTC. As protein: CSVEGFTESSYNEQFF.

This clonotype was detected only a few times. The V gene is TRBV4-3, the J gene TRBJ1-2, with D hard to call. V was cut by 0 bases and J by 5 bases, with 19 bases left in between. The CDR3 consists of 17 residues. Germline assignment: CDR1 LGHNA and CDR2 YSLEER. CDR3 residues: CASSQDIGQPDSYGYTF. As DNA, the CDR3 is TGCGCCAGCAGCCAAGATATTGGGCAGCCCGACTCTTATGGCTACACCTTC.

This clonotype was picked up many times. The chain couples TRBV20-1 to TRBJ1-2, with D perhaps matching TRBD1 (6 bases). CDR3 size: 11 residues. Trimming pared 5 bases from V and 8 bases from J, leaving 12 bases between. In germline, CDR1 is DFQATT, CDR2 SNEGSKA (reference sequence). The CDR3: CSALGQWGYTF. CDR3 bases: TGCAGTGCTTTGGGACAATGGGGCTACACCTTC.

This clonotype turned up a few times. The J gene is TRBJ2-3, the V gene TRBV27, with TRBD2 matching over 11 bases. CDR1 MNHEY and CDR2 SMNVEV come from the germline V gene (reference sequence). V lost 1 base, J lost 1 base, and 1 base stayed unmatched. This CDR3 comprises 16 residues. CDR3 nucleotide sequence: TGTGCCAGCAGTTTATTACTAGCGGGGGGCACAGATACGCAGTATTTT. Amino acids: CASSLLLAGGTDTQYF.

The sample holds a few counts of this clonotype. This rearrangement joins TRBV27 to TRBJ1-5; 7 nucleotides line up with TRBD1. Germline lookup yields CDR1 MNHEY and CDR2 SMNVEV (reference sequence). The CDR3 totals 14 residues. V trimming: 7 bases; J trimming: 3 bases; junction bases outside the gene matches: 6. The CDR3 DNA reads as TGTGCCAGCAAACTACAGGGGAACAATCAGCCCCAGCATTTT. It is translated as CASKLQGNNQPQHF.

This clonotype was counted at least ten times. The chain carries TRBV7-9 and TRBJ1-3; D gene unclear. Per the germline V gene, CDR1 is SEHNR and CDR2 is FQNEAQ (reference sequence). The CDR3 runs to 16 residues. V dropped 5 bases and J dropped 2 bases, with 16 bases sitting between them. In nucleotides, the CDR3 is TGTGCCAGCAGCCCGTCCGTCCCAGAGGCTGGAAACACCATATATTTT. Its protein is CASSPSVPEAGNTIYF.

The rearrangement joins TRBV3-1 to TRBJ2-1; 8 bases are shared with TRBD2. This CDR3 comprises 17 residues. The germline CDR1 and CDR2 sequences are LGHDT and YNNKEL (reference sequence). Trimming took 1 base from V and 6 from J; bases not matched to a gene: 11. CDR3 nucleotide sequence: TGTGCCAGCAGCCAAGTTACTAGCGGACCGTCGGGCAATGAGCAGTTCTTC. Translating gives CASSQVTSGPSGNEQFF.

The chain has TRBV19 and TRBJ2-1; 8 bases are shared with TRBD2. Germline V gene data show CDR1 as LNHDA and CDR2 as SQIVND (reference sequence). This CDR3 region has 17 residues. The V segment lost 1 base and the J segment 0 bases; nucleotides outside the gene matches: 5. CDR3 nucleotide sequence: TGTGCCAGTAGTATAGCCGCTAGCGGGTTCTCCTACAATGAGCAGTTCTTC. Encoded protein: CASSIAASGFSYNEQFF.

This clonotype was found many times. The genes are TRBV9 and TRBJ2-7; the match to TRBD1 covers 9 bases. Germline assignment: CDR1 SGDLS and CDR2 YYNGEE. V trimming: 4 bases; J trimming: 4 bases; junction bases outside the gene matches: 9. The CDR3 sequence is 15 residues long. As DNA, the CDR3 is TGTGCCAGCAGCCCAAGGGACAGGGTACTGTACGAGCAGTACTTC. It codes for CASSPRDRVLYEQYF.

This clonotype was seen a few times. This chain connects TRBV4-1 to TRBJ2-7; D is perhaps TRBD2 (7 bases). The germline V and J ends were trimmed by 2 bases and 2 bases, with 16 bases remaining between them. This CDR3 comprises 16 residues. The germline V gene has CDR1 MGHRA and CDR2 YSYEKL. CDR3 in DNA: TGCGCCAGCAGCCAACCGGGGGGCCCCCGGGCCTACGAGCAGTACTTC. Translated: CASSQPGGPRAYEQYF.

The rearrangement joins TRBV28 to TRBJ2-7; D possibly corresponds to TRBD1 (6 bases). V lost 4 bases and J lost 3, with 10 bases in between. The CDR3 covers 13 residues. Germline loops: CDR1 MDHEN, CDR2 SYDVKM. The CDR3 loop reads CASSWGPDYEQYV. CDR3 coding DNA: TGTGCCAGCAGTTGGGGGCCAGACTACGAGCAGTACGTC.

This clonotype occurred a few times. This chain uses TRBV6-1 with TRBJ2-5; 7 bases line up with TRBD2. Germline loops: CDR1 MNHNS, CDR2 SASEGT. The CDR3 covers 14 residues. Germline trimming cut 0 bases from V and 3 bases from J; bases unmatched to any gene: 1. CDR3 nucleotides: TGTGCCAGCAGTGAAGCGGGGACTAAAGAGACCCAGTACTTC. Amino acid sequence: CASSEAGTKETQYF.

This clonotype was recorded at least ten times. V usage is TRBV29-1 and J usage is TRBJ2-1; D may be TRBD2 (6 bases). Trimming cost V 7 bases and J 1 base, with 11 bases left between them. The CDR3 sequence is 13 residues long. Per germline, CDR1 SQVTM and CDR2 ANQGSEA. Here the CDR3 reads CSAKGGSYNEQFF. The CDR3 DNA reads TGCAGCGCGAAAGGAGGGTCCTACAATGAGCAGTTCTTC.

This clonotype was observed at least ten times. The V gene is TRBV7-2, the J gene TRBJ2-3, with D possibly matching TRBD2 (7 bases). Germline assignment: CDR1 SGHTA and CDR2 FQGNSA. Trimming took off 4 bases at V and 3 bases at J, with 17 bases between the two ends. The CDR3 covers 16 residues. CDR3 sequence (DNA): TGTGCCAGCAGCTCCGCCGGGGGGCCAGGGACAGATACGCAGTATTTT. Protein: CASSSAGGPGTDTQYF.

This clonotype is judged medium-sized (0.01 to 0.1%). V and J are TRBV3-1 and TRBJ2-1; D remains unclear. The CDR3 is 15 amino acids. V lost 0 bases to trimming and J lost 3 bases, with 9 bases between them. Germline CDR1 reads LGHDT; CDR2 reads YNNKEL (reference sequence). In DNA form, the CDR3 reads TGTGCCAGCAGCCAAGATTCCCCAGTCTACAATGAGCAGTTCTTC. This encodes CASSQDSPVYNEQFF.

This clonotype has a count of ten or more. The chain employs TRBV7-8 and TRBJ2-7; D may be TRBD2 (6 bases). Germline CDR1 reads SGHVS; CDR2 reads FQNEAQ. The CDR3 extends over 14 amino acids. The ends were cut back, 2 bases at V and 3 bases at J, with 11 bases in the middle. The CDR3 sequence: CASSLWDGSYEQYF. The DNA for the CDR3 is TGTGCCAGCAGCTTATGGGACGGGAGCTACGAGCAGTACTTC.

This clonotype was seen more than once but under ten times. This chain joins TRBV7-9 and TRBJ2-4; maybe TRBD1 (6 bases). Germline V CDR1 and CDR2: SEHNR, FQNEAQ (reference sequence). V was clipped by 4 bases and J by 5 bases, with 15 bases between them. The CDR3 has 15 amino acids. The CDR3 sequence: CASSYSRAGENIQYF. In DNA, the CDR3 is TGTGCCAGCAGCTATAGCAGGGCAGGGGAAAACATTCAGTACTTC.

This clonotype has ten or more counts. The chain combines TRBV4-2 with TRBJ1-2; D gene unclear. V lost 1 base, J lost 6 bases, and 6 bases lay in between. The length of the CDR3 is 12 residues. Germline V lookup: CDR1 LGHNA, CDR2 YNFKEQ. CDR3 sequence: CASSQGVDGYTF. The CDR3 DNA reads as TGTGCCAGCAGCCAAGGGGTTGATGGCTACACCTTC.

This clonotype turned up a few times. This chain links TRBV19 with TRBJ1-5; D unclear. This CDR3 has 13 residues. Looked up from germline, CDR1 is LNHDA and CDR2 is SQIVND (reference sequence). V was trimmed by 5 bases and J by 6 bases, leaving 11 bases between them. The CDR3 DNA follows: TGTGCCAGTAGTTTTTATGACGGTCAGCCCCAGCATTTT. Protein: CASSFYDGQPQHF.

Ten or more counts support this clonotype. The chain links TRBV9 to TRBJ1-3, with D perhaps matching TRBD1 (5 bases). Germline V gives CDR1 SGDLS, CDR2 YYNGEE. The CDR3 runs to 19 residues. V lost 3 bases, J lost 0 bases, and 22 bases lay in between. The CDR3 nucleotides are TGTGCCAGCAGCGCGCACGGACGCAGGGCAACCTTCTCTGGAAACACCATATATTTT. Its translation: CASSAHGRRATFSGNTIYF.

This clonotype was counted ten times or more. The chain is built from TRBV9 and TRBJ1-5; 8 bases align to TRBD1. V lost 0 bases and J lost 7; bases outside the gene matches: 6. Germline V CDR1 and CDR2: SGDLS, YYNGEE. The CDR3 is 15 residues long. CDR3 coding DNA: TGTGCCAGCAGCGTAGGGACAGGGCAGACGCAGCCCCAGCATTTT. Translated, it gives CASSVGTGQTQPQHF.

This clonotype was picked up many times. The V gene is TRBV30, the J gene TRBJ1-1; D is perhaps TRBD1 (5 bases). The CDR3 length is 13 residues. Trimming shortened V by 3 bases and J by 0 bases, and 8 bases separated the two germline ends. The germline CDR1 and CDR2 sequences are GTSNPN and SVGIG (reference sequence). The CDR3 nucleotides are TGTGCCTGGAGCCTGACAGTGAACACTGAAGCTTTCTTT. Encoded protein: CAWSLTVNTEAFF. Supplemented by reference TRBV30 and TRBJ1-1, the full variable domain reads SQTIHQWPATLVQPVGSPLSLECTVEGTSNPNLYWYRQAAGRGLQLLFYSVGIGQISSEVPQNLSASRPQDRQFILSSKKLLLSDSGFYLCAWSLTVNTEAFFGQGTRLTVV.

This clonotype was observed a handful of times. Here the CDR3 DNA reads TGTGCCAGCACCGAGGACAGGTTCTCTGGAAACACCATATATTTT. It is translated as CASTEDRFSGNTIYF. This chain uses TRBV12-3 or TRBV12-4 with TRBJ1-3; 7 bases are a match to TRBD1. The CDR3 length is 15 residues. J gave up 0 bases and V 7 bases, and 6 bases lay outside the gene matches.

In its sample, this clonotype was seen many times. This chain links TRBV3-1 with TRBJ2-2, with no clear D. With 0 bases removed from V and 1 base from J, the gap between germline ends came to 0 bases. The CDR3 spans 13 residues. Germline-derived CDR1 and CDR2 are LGHDT and YNNKEL (reference sequence). As DNA, the CDR3 is TGTGCCAGCAGCCAAGAGAACACCGGGGAGCTGTTTTTT. This gives the protein CASSQENTGELFF.